Following are 2 T cell receptor beta chains from one sample sequenced in a study of shared clonotypes between healthy human individuals. The method was immunoSEQ multiplex PCR; TCRdb's version includes in-frame clones alone and lacks a portion of them. This repertoire shows approximately 95,000 clones, under 70% found once; its top ten account for 45%. Sequenced: memory CD8+ T cells sorted from blood. Subset meaning: CD45RO+ cells pooled with CCR7-negative TemRA cells. These receptors all come from a young man in good health.

This chain connects TRBV29-1 to TRBJ1-1; D gene ambiguous. The CDR3 consists of 11 residues. Trimming stripped 4 bases from V and 1 base from J, with 4 bases between. The V gene's germline CDR1 is SQVTM and CDR2 ANQGSEA. In nucleotides, the CDR3 is TGCAGCGTTGGAAAGAACACTGAAGCTTTCTTT. This codes for CSVGKNTEAFF.

The V and J genes are TRBV5-1 and TRBJ2-7, with a tentative D call TRBD1 (5 bases). The CDR3 loop spans 15 amino acids. The germline gives CDR1 SGHRS, CDR2 YFSETQ. Trimming stripped 4 bases from V and 0 bases from J, with 14 bases between. CDR3 in amino acids: CASSVPDKSSYEQYF. The CDR3 bases are TGCGCCAGCAGCGTGCCGGACAAAAGCTCCTACGAGCAGTACTTC.